This is a list of T cell receptor beta chains from one sample in a study of cytomegalovirus exposure and HLA in healthy donors. Using immunoSEQ multiplex PCR, the repertoire was profiled, and TCRdb retains in-frame clones only, with some absent. The repertoire consists of roughly 100,000 clones, with 76% occurring once and the leading ten covering approximately 5%. The source material was PBMCs. The receptor set was obtained from a man aged 25 to 45 in good health and CMV-seropositive. The CDR3 runs from the conserved cysteine through the conserved F or W. The D gene is left open where the match is weak. Size values are once, few and many counts, or a class for expanded clones, and some rows have none.

clone_size cdr3_length d_call j_call v_call cdr3_aa cdr3_nt
NA 14 TRBD2 TRBJ2-3 TRBV7-9 CASSLKREGDTQYF TGTGCCAGCAGCTTAAAGCGGGAGGGAGATACGCAGTATTTT
NA 15 TRBD2 TRBJ2-7 TRBV10-3 CAISESRGRSYEQYF TGTGCCATCAGTGAGTCTCGCGGGAGGTCCTACGAGCAGTACTTC
NA 15 NA TRBJ1-1 TRBV7-3 CASSFTSGGNTEAFF TGTGCCAGCAGCTTCACCTCGGGGGGGAACACTGAAGCTTTCTTT
NA 15 TRBD2 TRBJ2-2 TRBV27 CASSTWTSGTGELFF TGTGCCAGCAGTACCTGGACTAGCGGCACCGGGGAGCTGTTTTTT
NA 13 NA TRBJ1-1 TRBV9 CASSVQMNTEAFF TGTGCCAGCAGCGTACAAATGAACACTGAAGCTTTCTTT
NA 15 TRBD1 TRBJ1-1 TRBV25-1 CASSVIQGARTEAFF TGTGCCAGCAGTGTTATACAGGGGGCTCGGACTGAAGCTTTCTTT
NA 13 NA TRBJ1-2 TRBV6-4 CASSDGTSTGYTF TGTGCCAGCAGTGACGGGACTTCAACTGGCTACACCTTC
NA 16 TRBD1 TRBJ2-5 TRBV29-1 CSVEPALDRGPETQYF TGCAGCGTTGAACCGGCTCTGGACAGGGGGCCGGAGACCCAGTACTTC
NA 12 NA TRBJ1-2 TRBV9 CASGGDLYGYTF TGTGCCAGCGGGGGGGACCTCTATGGCTACACCTTC
once 15 NA TRBJ1-1 TRBV7-9 CASTSKRGFDTEAFF TGTGCCAGCACCTCGAAACGGGGTTTTGACACTGAAGCTTTCTTT
NA 13 NA TRBJ2-5 TRBV15 CATSRNIQETQYF TGTGCCACCAGCAGGAACATTCAAGAGACCCAGTACTTC
NA 14 NA TRBJ2-5 TRBV21-1 CASMSAGFKKSQYF TGTGCCAGCATGTCAGCGGGTTTTAAGAAGTCCCAGTACTTC
NA 12 NA TRBJ2-1 TRBV7-9 CASSSPYSEQFF TGTGCCAGCAGCTCCCCATACAGTGAGCAGTTCTTC
NA 14 NA TRBJ1-4 TRBV5-1 CASSGGAGDEKLFF TGCGCCAGCAGTGGGGGGGCAGGGGACGAAAAACTGTTTTTT
NA 18 TRBD2 TRBJ2-3 TRBV5-1 CASSLWKGEGRASDTQYF TGCGCCAGCAGCTTGTGGAAAGGGGAGGGCCGCGCTTCAGATACGCAGTATTTT
NA 13 TRBD1 TRBJ2-7 TRBV6-5 CASKGQGTYEQYF TGTGCCAGCAAGGGACAGGGGACCTACGAGCAGTACTTC
NA 16 NA TRBJ1-4 TRBV28 CASSATTWGRVEKLFF TGTGCCAGCAGTGCAACGACCTGGGGGCGGGTTGAAAAACTGTTTTTT
once 15 TRBD1 TRBJ2-4 TRBV7-8 CASSLWETGENIQYF TGTGCCAGCAGCTTGTGGGAAACAGGGGAAAACATTCAGTACTTC
NA 15 NA TRBJ1-5 TRBV6-1 CASSESRQVNQPQHF TGTGCCAGCAGTGAAAGTCGGCAGGTCAATCAGCCCCAGCATTTT
few 18 TRBD1 TRBJ1-5 TRBV10-3 CAINGVIAGGQSNQPQHF TGTGCCATCAACGGAGTTATTGCAGGGGGCCAAAGCAATCAGCCCCAGCATTTT
NA 15 NA TRBJ2-5 TRBV4-1 CASSQRSSGQETQYF TGCGCCAGCAGCCAACGTTCGAGCGGGCAGGAGACCCAGTACTTC
few 15 NA TRBJ1-3 TRBV5-1 CASSLGRATGNTIYF TGCGCCAGCAGCTTAGGGAGGGCTACTGGAAACACCATATATTTT